These T cell receptor beta chains were read from a single sample in a study of shared clonotypes between healthy human individuals. The protocol was immunoSEQ multiplex PCR, while the TCRdb copy is restricted to in-frame clones and leaves out a portion. The data show some 630,000 clones, with 72% seen just once and 1.8% held by the top ten. Specimen: memory CD4+ T cells sorted from blood. These receptors all come from a woman aged 25 to 39 in good health. The CDR3 runs from the conserved cysteine through the conserved F or W. The order of the fields is D gene, J gene, V gene, clone size, CDR3 length, CDR3 protein, CDR3 DNA. A D gene is named only where the DNA matches it firmly. Only part of the rows carry a size: once, few, many, or a class if the clone is expanded.

D: TRBD1; J: TRBJ2-5; V: TRBV6-1; size: NA; length: 14; CDR3: CASRGGQNQETQYF; DNA: TGTGCCAGCAGAGGGGGACAGAACCAAGAGACCCAGTACTTC
D: NA; J: TRBJ2-2; V: TRBV5-1; size: NA; length: 14; CDR3: CASTLGSDTGELFF; DNA: TGCGCCAGTACCCTGGGGTCCGACACCGGGGAGCTGTTTTTT
D: TRBD2; J: TRBJ2-2; V: TRBV13; size: few; length: 17; CDR3: CASSLGSGRHGTGELFF; DNA: TGTGCCAGCAGCTTAGGTAGCGGGAGGCACGGCACCGGGGAGCTGTTTTTT
D: TRBD1; J: TRBJ1-5; V: TRBV30; size: NA; length: 16; CDR3: CAWSAAQKQGAGPQHF; DNA: TGTGCCTGGAGTGCCGCCCAAAAACAGGGGGCTGGGCCCCAGCATTTT
D: NA; J: TRBJ2-3; V: TRBV4-2; size: once; length: 15; CDR3: CASSQSQSITDTQYF; DNA: TGTGCCAGCAGCCAGAGTCAGTCTATAACAGATACGCAGTATTTT
D: TRBD1; J: TRBJ2-3; V: TRBV25-1; size: NA; length: 16; CDR3: CASSELGDRLTDTQYF; DNA: TGTGCCAGCAGTGAATTAGGGGACAGACTCACAGATACGCAGTATTTT
D: TRBD1; J: TRBJ2-6; V: TRBV5-1; size: many; length: 18; CDR3: CASSLLGQGARGANVLTF; DNA: TGCGCCAGCAGCTTGTTGGGACAGGGGGCTCGTGGGGCCAACGTCCTGACTTTC
D: NA; J: TRBJ1-2; V: TRBV5-6; size: NA; length: 12; CDR3: CASSRYQRGYTF; DNA: TGTGCCAGCAGCCGATACCAGAGGGGCTACACCTTC
D: NA; J: TRBJ2-7; V: TRBV6-5; size: NA; length: 13; CDR3: CASSYSPLYEQYF; DNA: TGTGCCAGCAGTTACTCCCCACTGTACGAGCAGTACTTC
D: TRBD1; J: TRBJ2-3; V: TRBV7-9; size: NA; length: 15; CDR3: CASSWDRAGTDTQYF; DNA: TGTGCCAGCAGCTGGGACAGAGCCGGCACAGATACGCAGTATTTT
D: NA; J: TRBJ2-1; V: TRBV6-5; size: NA; length: 16; CDR3: CASSYSRARVTNEQFF; DNA: TGTGCCAGCAGTTACTCGAGAGCCCGGGTGACCAATGAGCAGTTCTTC
D: NA; J: TRBJ2-3; V: TRBV23-1; size: NA; length: 16; CDR3: CASSHTPPDSPDTQYF; DNA: TGCGCCAGCAGTCATACCCCGCCCGACAGTCCAGATACGCAGTATTTT
D: NA; J: TRBJ2-1; V: TRBV10-3; size: NA; length: 18; CDR3: CAIAGLANDRGSYNEQFF; DNA: TGTGCCATCGCTGGACTAGCCAACGACAGGGGGTCCTACAATGAGCAGTTCTTC
D: NA; J: TRBJ1-1; V: TRBV2; size: NA; length: 14; CDR3: CASSLGGGSRRAFF; DNA: TGTGCCAGCAGCCTTGGCGGTGGATCTAGGCGGGCTTTCTTT
D: TRBD2; J: TRBJ2-7; V: TRBV5-8; size: NA; length: 13; CDR3: CASSGSGSYEQYF; DNA: TGTGCCAGCAGCGGGAGCGGGAGCTACGAGCAGTACTTC
D: NA; J: TRBJ2-7; V: TRBV6-5; size: few; length: 15; CDR3: CASSYYLLGGYEQYF; DNA: TGTGCCAGCAGTTACTATTTGTTAGGGGGGTACGAGCAGTACTTC
D: TRBD1; J: TRBJ2-3; V: TRBV18; size: NA; length: 14; CDR3: CASSPTGGTDTQYF; DNA: TGTGCCAGCTCACCCACAGGGGGCACAGATACGCAGTATTTT
D: NA; J: TRBJ2-2; V: TRBV5-6; size: NA; length: 15; CDR3: CASSSTGPRFGELFF; DNA: TGTGCCAGCAGCTCCACCGGGCCCAGGTTCGGGGAGCTGTTTTTT
D: NA; J: TRBJ1-1; V: TRBV6-6; size: NA; length: 12; CDR3: CASSEQNTEAFF; DNA: TGTGCCAGCAGCGAACAGAACACTGAAGCTTTCTTT
D: TRBD2; J: TRBJ2-3; V: TRBV9; size: NA; length: 17; CDR3: CASSGAPVGRGPDTQYF; DNA: TGTGCCAGCAGCGGTGCCCCTGTCGGGAGGGGCCCAGATACGCAGTATTTT
D: NA; J: TRBJ2-7; V: TRBV7-9; size: NA; length: 12; CDR3: CASSTVSYEQYF; DNA: TGTGCCAGCAGCACTGTCTCTTACGAGCAGTACTTC
D: TRBD1; J: TRBJ2-4; V: TRBV5-4; size: many; length: 14; CDR3: CASSQGVAKNIQYF; DNA: TGTGCCAGCAGCCAGGGGGTGGCCAAAAACATTCAGTACTTC
D: NA; J: TRBJ2-5; V: TRBV18; size: once; length: 14; CDR3: CASSPQQGEETQYF; DNA: TGTGCCAGCTCACCGCAACAGGGTGAAGAGACCCAGTACTTC
D: NA; J: TRBJ1-5; V: TRBV19; size: few; length: 13; CDR3: CASSTGYDQPQHF; DNA: TGTGCCAGTAGTACAGGGTACGATCAGCCCCAGCATTTT
D: TRBD2; J: TRBJ2-5; V: TRBV4-1; size: NA; length: 14; CDR3: CASSDGLVQETQYF; DNA: TGCGCCAGCAGCGATGGACTAGTCCAAGAGACCCAGTACTTC
D: NA; J: TRBJ2-4; V: TRBV7-2; size: NA; length: 14; CDR3: CASSFRVAKNIQYF; DNA: TGTGCCAGCAGCTTCCGGGTAGCCAAAAACATTCAGTACTTC
D: TRBD1; J: TRBJ1-4; V: TRBV5-1; size: few; length: 14; CDR3: CASSLGTGGEKLFF; DNA: TGCGCCAGCAGCTTGGGAACAGGGGGGGAAAAACTGTTTTTT
D: TRBD2; J: TRBJ2-5; V: TRBV7-2; size: once; length: 16; CDR3: CASSSHGLANQETQYF; DNA: TGTGCCAGCAGCTCACACGGACTAGCGAATCAAGAGACCCAGTACTTC
D: TRBD1; J: TRBJ2-2; V: TRBV5-4; size: NA; length: 14; CDR3: CASSVTGATGELFF; DNA: TGTGCCAGCAGCGTGACAGGGGCCACCGGGGAGCTGTTTTTT
D: NA; J: TRBJ2-7; V: TRBV27; size: few; length: 16; CDR3: CASSSIDSSTYYEQYF; DNA: TGTGCCAGCAGTTCCATAGACAGTTCCACTTACTACGAGCAGTACTTC
D: TRBD2; J: TRBJ2-5; V: TRBV19; size: NA; length: 16; CDR3: CASSREGLAAGVTQYF; DNA: TGTGCCAGTAGTAGAGAGGGACTAGCAGCCGGTGTGACCCAGTACTTC
D: NA; J: TRBJ2-3; V: TRBV7-2; size: NA; length: 14; CDR3: CASSLVWTTDTQYF; DNA: TGTGCCAGCAGCTTGGTGTGGACCACAGATACGCAGTATTTT
D: NA; J: TRBJ2-7; V: TRBV5-1; size: NA; length: 13; CDR3: CASSFGLSYEQYF; DNA: TGCGCCAGCAGCTTCGGACTGAGCTACGAGCAGTACTTC
D: NA; J: TRBJ1-2; V: TRBV28; size: NA; length: 15; CDR3: CASSLIGQVDNGYTF; DNA: TGTGCCAGCAGTTTAATCGGCCAGGTGGATAATGGCTACACCTTC
D: NA; J: TRBJ1-2; V: TRBV18; size: NA; length: 13; CDR3: CASSPEGSHGYTF; DNA: TGTGCCAGCTCACCAGAAGGTTCTCATGGCTACACCTTC
D: NA; J: TRBJ2-7; V: TRBV18; size: NA; length: 13; CDR3: CASSTRGVREQYF; DNA: TGTGCCAGCTCAACGCGCGGGGTACGGGAGCAGTACTTC
D: TRBD1; J: TRBJ1-2; V: TRBV30; size: NA; length: 13; CDR3: CAWSGTGNYGYTF; DNA: TGTGCCTGGAGTGGGACAGGGAACTATGGCTACACCTTC
D: NA; J: TRBJ1-1; V: TRBV7-9; size: NA; length: 12; CDR3: CASSPPAAEAFF; DNA: TGTGCCAGCAGCCCTCCTGCGGCTGAAGCTTTCTTT
D: TRBD1; J: TRBJ2-4; V: TRBV27; size: NA; length: 14; CDR3: CASSSYGTENIQYF; DNA: TGTGCCAGCAGTTCTTACGGGACAGAAAACATTCAGTACTTC
D: TRBD2; J: TRBJ2-7; V: TRBV5-1; size: NA; length: 14; CDR3: CASSLLAGAYEQYF; DNA: TGCGCCAGCAGCTTGCTAGCGGGAGCCTACGAGCAGTACTTC
D: TRBD1; J: TRBJ1-5; V: TRBV18; size: NA; length: 13; CDR3: CATTGGEDQPQHF; DNA: TGTGCCACCACAGGGGGCGAGGATCAGCCCCAGCATTTT
D: TRBD1; J: TRBJ1-4; V: TRBV4-1; size: NA; length: 17; CDR3: CASSHSKGGTGDEKLFF; DNA: TGCGCCAGCAGCCATTCTAAAGGCGGGACAGGGGATGAAAAACTGTTTTTT
D: NA; J: TRBJ1-2; V: TRBV27; size: NA; length: 15; CDR3: CASSLYPGWNYGYTF; DNA: TGTGCCAGCAGTTTATATCCGGGATGGAACTATGGCTACACCTTC
D: NA; J: TRBJ2-1; V: TRBV7-2; size: NA; length: 12; CDR3: CASSFRYNEQFF; DNA: TGTGCCAGCAGCTTCAGGTACAATGAGCAGTTCTTC
D: NA; J: TRBJ1-5; V: TRBV7-6; size: few; length: 11; CDR3: CASSICQPQHF; DNA: TGTGCCAGCAGCATATGTCAGCCCCAGCATTTT
D: NA; J: TRBJ1-2; V: TRBV18; size: NA; length: 14; CDR3: CASSEAPLEGGYTF; DNA: TGTGCCAGCTCAGAGGCCCCGCTCGAGGGTGGCTACACCTTC
D: NA; J: TRBJ2-7; V: TRBV5-5; size: NA; length: 15; CDR3: CASSTAWDGSYEQYF; DNA: TGTGCCAGCAGCACCGCCTGGGACGGCTCCTACGAGCAGTACTTC